One sample yielded the 21 T cell receptor beta chains listed below, sequenced in a study of response to subunit inactivated influenza vaccine. TCRdb processed the RT-PCR reads anew with MiXCR; each CDR3 protein has one entry. The data show 300,000 to 350,000 distinct CDR3 sequences, around a fifth seen once. The input for sequencing was PBMCs from blood, taken roughly 20 months after vaccination. The receptor source for this set is a man between 50 and 69 years old who received an inactivated influenza vaccine.

This clonotype was seen a few times. V is TRBV5-1 and J is TRBJ2-7; 12 bases line up with TRBD2. The CDR3 has 17 residues. Germline CDR1 is SGHRS and CDR2 is YFSETQ. V was pared by 6 bases and J by 5 bases, with 15 bases of the junction left unmatched. This CDR3 is CASKLTGASGRDDEQYF. The CDR3 DNA sequence: TGCGCCAGCAAGTTAACAGGTGCTAGCGGGAGGGACGACGAGCAGTACTTC.

This clonotype has just a few counts. V and J are TRBV10-3 and TRBJ1-6; tentatively, D is TRBD1 (6 bases). The V gene lost 10 bases and the J gene lost 6 bases, with 13 bases spanning the gap. In germline, CDR1 is ENHRY, CDR2 SYGVKD. The CDR3 contains 13 residues. The CDR3 protein is CATRTDSNSPLHF. Here the CDR3 DNA reads TGTGCCACAAGGACAGACAGTAATTCACCCCTCCACTTT.

This clonotype was detected a few times. The J gene is TRBJ1-1, the V gene TRBV2; 9 positions agree with TRBD1. Trimming at V came to 5 bases and at J to 3 bases, leaving 1 base not matched to a gene. Germline-derived CDR1 and CDR2 are SNHLY and FYNNEI. The CDR3 loop spans 13 amino acids. The CDR3 DNA sequence: TGTGCCAGCAGTTGGGACAGGGACACTGAAGCTTTCTTT. Its translation is CASSWDRDTEAFF.

This clonotype was counted at least ten times. The V and J genes are TRBV5-1 and TRBJ1-1; TRBD1 matches at 7 bases. This CDR3 spans 14 amino acids. Germline lookup yields CDR1 SGHRS and CDR2 YFSETQ. V shed 5 bases and J 2 bases; nucleotides not matched to a gene: 6. The CDR3 region is CASSIGTANTEAFF. The CDR3 nucleotides read TGCGCCAGCAGTATCGGGACAGCCAACACTGAAGCTTTCTTT.

This clonotype was seen ten or more times. The chain has TRBV7-9 and TRBJ2-5; D gene unclear. Germline V gene lookup returns CDR1 SEHNR and CDR2 FQNEAQ (reference sequence). V was clipped by 2 bases and J by 1 base, with 14 bases between them. The CDR3 length is 16 residues. Here the CDR3 reads CASSLIVWGGQETQYF. CDR3 DNA: TGTGCCAGCAGCTTAATTGTGTGGGGTGGCCAAGAGACCCAGTACTTC.

The chain is built from TRBV4-2 and TRBJ2-7, with 7 nucleotides matching TRBD2. The CDR3 runs 16 residues. V was pared by 5 bases and J by 2 bases, with 12 bases of the junction left unmatched. Germline V lookup: CDR1 LGHNA, CDR2 YNFKEQ. CDR3 nucleotides: TGTGCCAGCAGCGTTCTCCCGTCTGGGGGGGCCTACGAGCAGTACTTC. Its translation: CASSVLPSGGAYEQYF.

This clonotype occurred a few times. The chain is built from TRBV5-6 and TRBJ2-5, with TRBD1 matching 12 bases. The CDR3 has 15 amino acids. Losses at the gene ends were 4 bases for V and 5 bases for J; bases not matched to a gene: 6. Germline V gene sequence: CDR1 SGHDT, CDR2 YYEEEE. The CDR3 nucleotides read TGTGCCAGCAGCAGGGACAGGGGGCTACTGGAGACCCAGTACTTC. Amino acids: CASSRDRGLLETQYF.

J is TRBJ1-4 and V is TRBV7-8, with 12 positions matching TRBD1. CDR1 and CDR2 from the germline V gene are SGHVS and FQNEAQ. V shed 5 bases, J shed 3 bases, and the junction held 4 bases outside the gene matches. The length of the CDR3 is 16 residues. CDR3 in DNA: TGTGCCAGCAGCGGCCGGGACAGGGGGCCTAATGAAAAACTGTTTTTT. It codes for CASSGRDRGPNEKLFF.

There are a few counts of this clonotype. The chain links TRBV6-5 to TRBJ1-1; 10 bases fit TRBD1. With 4 bases clipped from V and 4 bases from J, the junction kept 3 bases outside the gene matches. The CDR3 covers 14 residues. CDR1 is MNHEY and CDR2 is SVGAGI in the germline V gene. CDR3 in DNA: TGTGCCAGCAGTTCCCGGGACAGGGGCACTGAAGCTTTCTTT. Protein: CASSSRDRGTEAFF.

This clonotype has a handful of counts. The chain uses TRBV2 and TRBJ2-5; no reliable D call. Germline V gene sequence: CDR1 SNHLY, CDR2 FYNNEI. V gave up 1 base and J gave up 6 bases, with 0 bases separating them. This CDR3 region has 10 residues. The CDR3 spells CASSEETQYF. The DNA for the CDR3 is TGTGCCAGCAGTGAAGAGACCCAGTACTTC.

V gene TRBV20-1 combines with J gene TRBJ2-1; the match to TRBD2 covers 10 bases. Germline assignment: CDR1 DFQATT and CDR2 SNEGSKA (reference sequence). This CDR3 region has 15 residues. J lost 0 bases, V lost 6 bases, and 5 bases had no gene match. CDR3 DNA: TGCAGTGCGGGGGGACTAGCGAGCTCCTACAATGAGCAGTTCTTC. Translation gives CSAGGLASSYNEQFF.

The rearrangement joins TRBV25-1 to TRBJ2-6; TRBD1 matches at 8 bases. Trimming took 5 bases from V and 2 from J; bases not matched to a gene: 2. The CDR3 sequence is 15 residues long. Germline loops: CDR1 MGHDK, CDR2 SYGVNS. CDR3 in DNA: TGTGCCAGCAGTAGACAGGGGACTGGGGCCAACGTCCTGACTTTC. It is translated as CASSRQGTGANVLTF.

This clonotype appeared a few times. The rearrangement joins TRBV12-3 or TRBV12-4 to TRBJ2-1; D remains ambiguous. CDR3 length: 15 residues. V was clipped by 5 bases and J by 0 bases, with 11 bases between them. The CDR3: CASSPDASSYNEQFF. DNA for the CDR3: TGTGCCAGCAGTCCGGACGCTAGCTCCTACAATGAGCAGTTCTTC.

The sample holds a few counts of this clonotype. This chain uses TRBV18 with TRBJ2-3; possible D gene TRBD1, 5 bases. Per the germline V gene, CDR1 is KGHSH and CDR2 is LQKENI. The CDR3 runs 17 residues. Trimming took off 3 bases at V and 1 base at J, with 17 bases between the two ends. For the CDR3, the DNA is TGTGCCAGCTCACCTGACAGAGGACAAAAGGGCACAGATACGCAGTATTTT. Encoded protein: CASSPDRGQKGTDTQYF.

V gene TRBV5-4 combines with J gene TRBJ2-3; possibly TRBD1 or TRBD2 for D (5 bases each). Germline assignment: CDR1 SGHNT and CDR2 YYREEE (reference sequence). The CDR3 extends over 16 amino acids. Trimming pared 4 bases from V and 2 bases from J, leaving 17 bases between. The CDR3 here is CASSPVGDRHTDTQYF. The CDR3 nucleotides are TGTGCCAGCAGCCCTGTGGGGGACCGTCACACAGATACGCAGTATTTT.

The chain links TRBV20-1 to TRBJ1-4, with a weak D call TRBD1 (5 bases). V lost 6 bases, J lost 7 bases, and 18 bases lay in between. Germline V CDR1 and CDR2: DFQATT, SNEGSKA (reference sequence). The CDR3 has 14 amino acids. The CDR3 spells CSAPRSGRGEKLFF. The CDR3 coding sequence is TGCAGTGCGCCCCGGAGTGGGAGGGGTGAAAAACTGTTTTTT.

This clonotype occurred a few times. Because the CDR3's place on the DNA is in doubt, the DNA is left out and the CDR3 is given as listed by TCRdb. V and J are TRBV7-5 and TRBJ2-7. TRBV7-5 is an annotated pseudogene. A total of 14 residues make up the CDR3, ends included. This CDR3 is CISVPEARPDEQYF.

This clonotype was found a few times. The chain is built from TRBV11-2 and TRBJ2-3, with TRBD2 matching 10 bases. Germline loops: CDR1 SGHAT, CDR2 FQNNGV. This CDR3 is built from 17 residues. With 2 bases clipped from V and 2 bases from J, the junction kept 7 bases outside the gene matches. As DNA, the CDR3 is TGTGCCAGCAGCTTAAGTATACTAGCGGGACTCACAGATACGCAGTATTTT. This sequence encodes CASSLSILAGLTDTQYF.

The genes are TRBV20-1 and TRBJ2-3; 8 bases line up with TRBD2. This CDR3 spans 14 amino acids. Germline CDR1 is DFQATT and CDR2 is SNEGSKA (reference sequence). After removal of 7 bases from V and 1 base from J, the junction contained 7 bases not matched to a gene. As DNA, the CDR3 is TGCAGTGGTCCGGCGGGAGGCCGCACAGATACGCAGTATTTT. Translation gives CSGPAGGRTDTQYF.

This clonotype was counted between two and nine times. J is TRBJ2-1 and V is TRBV5-4; 14 nucleotides line up with TRBD2. Germline V gene lookup returns CDR1 SGHNT and CDR2 YYREEE (reference sequence). The CDR3 totals 18 residues. The V segment lost 4 bases and the J segment 0 bases; nucleotides outside the gene matches: 6. CDR3 sequence: CASSIPGLAGASYNEQFF. CDR3 nucleotides: TGTGCCAGCAGCATTCCGGGACTAGCGGGAGCCTCCTACAATGAGCAGTTCTTC.

J is TRBJ2-3 and V is TRBV7-9; the match to TRBD1 covers 7 bases. The CDR3 totals 14 residues. V dropped 5 bases and J dropped 6; count of bases not matched to a gene: 8. Germline V gives CDR1 SEHNR, CDR2 FQNEAQ (reference sequence). CDR3 bases: TGTGCCAGCAGCCCAAGACAGGGCATGGATACGCAGTATTTT. It translates to CASSPRQGMDTQYF. The full variable domain, completed using reference TRBV7-9 and TRBJ2-3, is DTGVSQNPRHKITKRGQNVTFRCDPISEHNRLYWYRQTLGQGPEFLTYFQNEAQLEKSRLLSDRFSAERPKGSFSTLEIQRTEQGDSAMYLCASSPRQGMDTQYFGPGTRLTVL.